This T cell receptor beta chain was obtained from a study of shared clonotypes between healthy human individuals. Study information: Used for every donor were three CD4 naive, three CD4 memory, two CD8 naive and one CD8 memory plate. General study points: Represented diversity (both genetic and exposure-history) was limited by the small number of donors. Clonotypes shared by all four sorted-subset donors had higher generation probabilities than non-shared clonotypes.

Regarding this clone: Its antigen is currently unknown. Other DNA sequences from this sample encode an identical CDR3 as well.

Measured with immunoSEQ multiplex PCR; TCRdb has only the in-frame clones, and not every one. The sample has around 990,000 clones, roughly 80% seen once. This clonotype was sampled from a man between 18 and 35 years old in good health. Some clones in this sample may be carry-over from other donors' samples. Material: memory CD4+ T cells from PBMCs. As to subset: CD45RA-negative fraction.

The CDR3 bases are TGTGCCAGCTCACCTCCCGGACTCTCTGGAAACACCATATATTTT. Translating gives CASSPPGLSGNTIYF. The rearrangement uses TRBV18 and TRBJ1-3, with D uncertain. V shed 3 bases and J shed 0 bases, with 9 bases lying between them. The V gene's germline CDR1 is KGHSH and CDR2 LQKENI. The CDR3 is made up of 15 amino acids.